These T cell receptor beta chains were read from a single sample in a study of shared clonotypes between healthy human individuals. Sequencing was performed with immunoSEQ multiplex PCR; in TCRdb, only in-frame clones are kept and a portion is missing. This sample has roughly 640,000 clones, with 97% found just once. The sample comprised naive CD4+ T cells sorted from blood. The receptors derive from a woman in her 30s in good health. Both conserved end residues are part of each CDR3. D genes are given only for firm matches. The size of a clone is reported for some rows only, either as once, few or many, or as a class for expanded clones.

TRBJ2-3 . . TRBV5-1 CASSLRLPADTQYF TGCGCCAGCAGCTTGAGACTACCGGCGGATACGCAGTATTTT
TRBJ1-3 . . TRBV30 CAWSTQGRAGNTIYF TGTGCCTGGAGTACCCAGGGAAGGGCTGGAAACACCATATATTTT
TRBJ1-4 . . TRBV25-1 CASSGQAKLFF TGTGCCAGCAGTGGTCAGGCTAAACTGTTTTTT
TRBJ1-5 . . TRBV7-2 CASSLGSAGNQPQHF TGTGCCAGCAGCTTAGGGTCGGCCGGTAATCAGCCCCAGCATTTT
TRBJ2-7 . TRBD2 TRBV6-5 CASSYGLAGFEQYF TGTGCCAGCAGTTACGGGCTAGCGGGATTTGAGCAGTACTTC
TRBJ2-3 once . TRBV4-2 CASSQTILLALGRDTQYF TGTGCCAGCAGCCAAACTATCCTCCTAGCCTTGGGGCGAGATACGCAGTATTTT
TRBJ1-5 . TRBD1 TRBV28 CASTLRDRRNQPQHF TGTGCCAGCACCCTCCGGGACAGGAGGAATCAGCCCCAGCATTTT
TRBJ2-2 . . TRBV7-9 CASNVLGGELFF TGTGCCAGCAACGTGTTGGGCGGGGAGCTGTTTTTT
TRBJ2-1 . . TRBV5-8 CASSLMRRALESYEQFF TGTGCCAGCAGCTTGATGAGGAGGGCCCTCGAGAGCTATGAGCAGTTCTTC
TRBJ2-7 . TRBD1 TRBV27 CASTRGQDYEQYF TGTGCCAGCACTCGGGGACAGGACTACGAGCAGTACTTC
TRBJ2-3 . . TRBV29-1 CSVDSEGPSTDTQYF TGCAGCGTTGATTCCGAGGGCCCAAGCACAGATACGCAGTATTTT
TRBJ2-5 . TRBD2 TRBV19 CASSDGTSRETQYF TGTGCCAGTAGTGACGGGACTAGCAGGGAGACCCAGTACTTC
TRBJ2-7 . . TRBV6-1 CASSERGEATLGQYF TGTGCCAGCAGTGAAAGGGGGGAGGCTACCTTGGGGCAGTACTTC
TRBJ2-7 once TRBD2 TRBV4-1 CASSQASGKTRSYEQYF TGCGCCAGCAGCCAGGCTAGCGGGAAGACCCGATCCTACGAGCAGTACTTC
TRBJ2-2 . . TRBV6-6 CASSYLTHATGELFF TGTGCCAGCAGTTATCTTACGCACGCTACCGGGGAGCTGTTTTTT
TRBJ1-5 . TRBD1 TRBV2 CASSRQGGSYSNQPQHF TGTGCCAGCAGTCGACAGGGGGGCTCATATAGCAATCAGCCCCAGCATTTT
TRBJ1-5 . . TRBV5-8 CASSFLLNQPQHF TGTGCCAGCAGCTTCCTCCTCAATCAGCCCCAGCATTTT
TRBJ1-3 . . TRBV29-1 CSAKYAKGAGNTIYF TGCAGCGCCAAATATGCAAAAGGTGCTGGAAACACCATATATTTT
TRBJ1-3 . . TRBV5-1 CASGAGGDGNTIYF TGCGCCAGCGGGGCGGGAGGAGATGGAAACACCATATATTTT
TRBJ1-1 . . TRBV5-1 CASSWGGSDTEAFF TGCGCCAGCAGCTGGGGAGGGTCGGACACTGAAGCTTTCTTT
TRBJ2-7 . . TRBV6-5 CASSYPGRSSYEQYF TGTGCCAGCAGTTACCCTGGGAGGAGCTCCTACGAGCAGTACTTC
TRBJ2-1 . . TRBV6-5 CASSYMYSPNEQFF TGTGCCAGCAGTTACATGTACAGCCCCAATGAGCAGTTCTTC
TRBJ2-2 . TRBD2 TRBV5-1 CASSSDSGRVTGELFF TGCGCCAGCAGCTCCGATAGCGGGAGGGTCACCGGGGAGCTGTTTTTT
TRBJ2-1 . . TRBV13 CASSPRGRYDEQFF TGTGCCAGCAGCCCTAGGGGGAGGTACGATGAGCAGTTCTTC
TRBJ2-1 . TRBD2 TRBV7-2 CASSWTSGQFYNEQFF TGTGCCAGCAGCTGGACTAGCGGGCAATTTTACAATGAGCAGTTCTTC
TRBJ2-3 . . TRBV5-4 CASSFGKSADTQYF TGTGCCAGCAGCTTTGGGAAGTCTGCAGATACGCAGTATTTT
TRBJ2-1 . . TRBV6-1 CASSLVPGSYNEQFF TGTGCCAGCAGTCTAGTGCCAGGCTCCTACAATGAGCAGTTCTTC
TRBJ2-2 . TRBD2 TRBV5-1 CASSASGDTGELFF TGCGCCAGCAGCGCCAGCGGGGACACCGGGGAGCTGTTTTTT
TRBJ2-7 . . TRBV29-1 CSSRGVGGSGSYEQYF TGCAGCTCCAGGGGAGTCGGCGGGAGCGGCTCCTACGAGCAGTACTTC
TRBJ2-3 . . TRBV30 CAWSSLLGTQYF TGTGCCTGGAGTTCCCTGCTAGGTACGCAGTATTTT
TRBJ2-7 . TRBD1 TRBV28 CASRTDRPHYEQYF TGTGCCAGCAGAACGGACAGGCCACACTACGAGCAGTACTTC
TRBJ2-2 . . TRBV19 CASRPGVTGELFF TGTGCCAGTAGACCGGGAGTCACCGGGGAGCTGTTTTTT
TRBJ1-4 . . TRBV28 CATDVGMGGKLFF TGTGCCACCGACGTGGGGATGGGGGGAAAACTGTTTTTT
TRBJ1-5 . . TRBV7-2 CASSLRQPNQPQHF TGTGCCAGCAGCTTACGGCAGCCCAATCAGCCCCAGCATTTT
TRBJ1-3 . . TRBV11-2 CASSLTRPSQAGNTIYF TGTGCCAGCAGTCTCACTCGACCCTCACAGGCTGGAAACACCATATATTTT